The subject of this entry is one TCR beta chain. This sample stems from a study of technical replicates of blood from a few donors. Unmatched junction bases numbered 10, after V lost 6 bases and J lost 5 bases. CDR1 and CDR2 (germline): MDHEN, SYDVKM. This CDR3 has 14 amino acids. Clones were read by immunoSEQ multiplex PCR, and TCRdb kept only the in-frame ones, dropping some. The repertoire holds around 72,000 clones, with 91% as singletons. Material: T cells isolated from PBMCs. V and J are TRBV28 and TRBJ2-7; 7 bases align to TRBD1. The clonotype was recovered from a human donor in good health. Some clones in this sample may be carry-over from other donors' samples. The CDR3 region has the DNA TGTGCCAGCAGCCCCAGGACAGGACCAGACGAGCAGTACTTC. It translates to CASSPRTGPDEQYF. The complete variable domain, with remaining parts taken from reference TRBV28 and TRBJ2-7, reads DVKVTQSSRYLVKRTGEKVFLECVQDMDHENMFWYRQDPGLGLRLIYFSYDVKMKEKGDIPEGYSVSREKKERFSLILESASTNQTSMYLCASSPRTGPDEQYFGPGTRLTVT.